The 12 T cell receptor beta chains in this list originate from one sample, sequenced in a study of cytomegalovirus exposure and HLA in healthy donors (dated by TCRdb to the late 2010s). The protocol used for the library was the immunoSEQ multiplex PCR assay. For the multiplex PCR, a mixture combining 60 forward primers for TCR Vbeta segments and 13 reverse primers for TCR Jbeta segments was used. TCRdb carries this immuneACCESS record with in-frame sequences only. Its versions omit some clonotypes, under half of them owing to an unresolved V gene in the studies checked, with the rest unexplained. This sample gives about 130,000 clones in total; 75% to 85% of them show up just once. Around 10% of the sample rests with the top ten. The sample taken for sequencing was PBMCs. The receptors derive from a man aged 30 to 39 in good health and CMV-seropositive.

The chain combines TRBV30 with TRBJ2-2; maybe TRBD1 (5 bases). Germline CDR1 is GTSNPN and CDR2 is SVGIG (reference sequence). Trimming removed 4 bases at V and 7 bases at J, with 22 bases between. This CDR3 is 16 amino acids long. The CDR3 DNA follows: TGTGCCTGGACTCCCCTGCTGTCAGGGTGGGGCGGGGAGCTGTTTTTT. Translation: CAWTPLLSGWGGELFF.

V usage is TRBV9 and J usage is TRBJ1-1; unclear D gene. The CDR3 extends over 14 amino acids. V was pared by 3 bases and J by 7 bases, with 16 bases between. CDR1 is SGDLS, CDR2 YYNGEE, per germline. This CDR3 reads CASSAFEGSIEAFF. Here the CDR3 DNA reads TGTGCCAGCAGCGCCTTCGAGGGATCGATTGAAGCTTTCTTT.

The V gene is TRBV28, the J gene TRBJ2-3; no firm D call. The V gene's germline CDR1 is MDHEN and CDR2 SYDVKM. CDR3 length equals 15 residues. Deletions cut 6 bases from V and 0 bases from J, with 13 bases between. DNA of the CDR3: TGTGCCAGCAGCCAGAGCGTACCAAGCACAGATACGCAGTATTTT. Its translation: CASSQSVPSTDTQYF. Looking up the rest from reference TRBV28 and TRBJ2-3 gives the full variable domain: DVKVTQSSRYLVKRTGEKVFLECVQDMDHENMFWYRQDPGLGLRLIYFSYDVKMKEKGDIPEGYSVSREKKERFSLILESASTNQTSMYLCASSQSVPSTDTQYFGPGTRLTVL.

This clone turned up a few times. The gene calls are TRBV19 and TRBJ1-5, with D perhaps matching TRBD1 (5 bases). The CDR3 spans 13 residues. Germline V lookup: CDR1 LNHDA, CDR2 SQIVND (reference sequence). Deletions cut 6 bases from V and 8 bases from J, with 14 bases between. CDR3 sequence (DNA): TGTGCCAGTAGGGCTGGGGCTCGAGAGCCCCAGCATTTT. Its protein is CASRAGAREPQHF.

The rearrangement joins TRBV28 to TRBJ2-1; TRBD1 is a possible D gene (5 bases). V lost 4 bases and J lost 8, with 18 bases in between. There are 15 residues in the CDR3. Per germline, CDR1 MDHEN and CDR2 SYDVKM. The CDR3, as DNA: TGTGCCAGCAGTTCTCCACATATTCCAGGGTATGAGCAGTTCTTC. Amino acids: CASSSPHIPGYEQFF.

The chain joins TRBV5-1 to TRBJ2-7; TRBD2 agrees at 9 bases. CDR1 is SGHRS, CDR2 YFSETQ, per germline. CDR3 size: 14 residues. The trim removed 5 bases at V and 5 bases at J, leaving 8 bases unmatched. CDR3 bases: TGCGCCAGCAGTCTGGTGACTAGCGGCCACGAGCAGTACTTC. Its protein is CASSLVTSGHEQYF.

V is TRBV5-1 and J is TRBJ2-1, with 8 bases that match TRBD2. The J segment lost 4 bases and the V segment lost 0 bases, leaving 15 bases of the junction unmatched. The germline V gene has CDR1 SGHRS and CDR2 YFSETQ. The CDR3 is 19 amino acids. As DNA, the CDR3 is TGCGCCAGCAGCTTGGGGGGGACACCACGACTAGCGCGATACAATGAGCAGTTCTTC. Amino acids: CASSLGGTPRLARYNEQFF.

The chain combines TRBV30 with TRBJ2-7; TRBD2 is a possible D gene (6 bases). The V end was cut by 3 bases, the J end by 2 bases, with 14 bases between. The CDR3 length is 14 residues. Looked up from germline, CDR1 is GTSNPN and CDR2 is SVGIG (reference sequence). In nucleotides, the CDR3 is TGTGCCTGGAGGGGGGGTAACAGACCCTACGAGCAGTACTTC. Protein: CAWRGGNRPYEQYF.

V gene TRBV7-2 combines with J gene TRBJ2-7; 7 nucleotides align to TRBD2. Germline V gene data show CDR1 as SGHTA and CDR2 as FQGNSA. J gave up 0 bases and V 5 bases, and 7 bases lay outside the gene matches. CDR3 length: 15 amino acids. CDR3 sequence (DNA): TGTGCCAGCAGCGATTGGGGGGGGTCCTCCTACGAGCAGTACTTC. This codes for CASSDWGGSSYEQYF.

The chain couples TRBV10-3 to TRBJ2-3; 14 bases line up with TRBD2. This CDR3 is 17 amino acids long. Germline V lookup: CDR1 ENHRY, CDR2 SYGVKD. The junction had 3 bases not matched to a gene; V was cut back by 2 bases and J by 2 bases. This CDR3 reads CAISEPGLAGDTDTQYF. DNA of the CDR3: TGTGCCATCAGTGAGCCGGGACTAGCGGGGGACACAGATACGCAGTATTTT.

The rearrangement joins TRBV5-1 to TRBJ2-5; D not resolved. CDR3 length equals 13 residues. CDR1 SGHRS and CDR2 YFSETQ come from the germline V gene. V was shortened by 3 bases and J by 4 bases, with 10 bases between the two germline ends. CDR3 in amino acids: CASSYHFSETQYF. The CDR3 DNA sequence: TGCGCCAGCAGCTACCACTTCTCAGAGACCCAGTACTTC.

This rearrangement joins TRBV28 to TRBJ1-5; 7 bases are a match to TRBD1. This CDR3 spans 17 amino acids. Germline loops: CDR1 MDHEN, CDR2 SYDVKM. V lost 6 bases, J lost 5 bases, and 16 bases stayed unmatched. CDR3: CASSRPPYRGGDQPQHF. The CDR3 region has the DNA TGTGCCAGCAGCCGCCCTCCGTACAGGGGTGGGGATCAGCCCCAGCATTTT.